This TCR beta chain was retrieved from a study of shared clonotypes between healthy human individuals. CD8 cells classed as naive were CD45RO-negative and positively selected for CCR7, excluding terminally differentiated effector memory CD45RA+ cells. Germline V gene data show CDR1 as SNHLY and CDR2 as FYNNEI. The CDR3 has 15 residues. The germline V and J ends were trimmed by 7 bases and 0 bases, with 13 bases remaining between them. Sequencing used immunoSEQ multiplex PCR; TCRdb keeps in-frame clones, though not all of them. The sample contains around 2.1 million clones, more than 85% of which appear only once.

The sequence was collected from a man aged 18-30 years in good health. Some clones in this sample may be carry-over from other donors' samples. The sequenced sample consisted of naive CD8+ T cells from PBMCs. The chain is built from TRBV2 and TRBJ1-5, with unresolved D. Here the CDR3 reads CASNPGPYSNQPQHF. CDR3 sequence (DNA): TGTGCCAGCAATCCAGGCCCTTATAGCAATCAGCCCCAGCATTTT.